The 23 T cell receptor beta chains below all came from one sample that was sequenced in a study of type 1 regulatory T cells. MiXCR, run by TCRdb on the reads, gives a single entry per CDR3 protein. This sample has approximately 72,000 distinct CDR3 sequences; nearly 65% occur once, and the top ten carry 7.6%. The antigens of these receptors remain unknown. Input material: cultured T cells, either the whole culture or a sorted T cell fraction (not recorded which). As for subset: Tr1-enriched cell product generated in vitro against host alloantigens. These receptors were obtained from a human donor in good health.

This clonotype appeared a single time. The rearrangement links TRBV12-3 or TRBV12-4 to TRBJ2-7; a weak D match, TRBD1 (5 bases). The CDR3 spans 12 residues. Between the trimmed V and J ends, which lost 4 bases and 6 bases, there was a span of 10 bases. CDR3 in amino acids: CASSSDIPEQYF. CDR3 sequence (DNA): TGTGCCAGCAGTTCGGACATCCCCGAGCAGTACTTC.

The chain links TRBV12-3 or TRBV12-4 to TRBJ1-2, with a tentative D call TRBD1 (6 bases). Trimming removed 2 bases from V and 7 bases from J, with 17 bases in between. CDR3 length: 15 residues. The CDR3 loop reads CASSLSAGERSGYTF. In DNA form, the CDR3 reads TGTGCCAGCAGTTTAAGCGCAGGGGAGAGGTCTGGCTACACCTTC.

In this sample, this clonotype turned up a few times. This chain joins TRBV27 and TRBJ1-1, with TRBD1 matching over 9 bases. The V gene's germline CDR1 is MNHEY and CDR2 SMNVEV (reference sequence). The CDR3 is made up of 15 amino acids. Germline trimming cut 2 bases from V and 2 bases from J; bases unmatched to any gene: 3. CDR3 nucleotide sequence: TGTGCCAGCAGTTTAGAACAGGGGGCTAACACTGAAGCTTTCTTT. This encodes CASSLEQGANTEAFF.

The chain is built from TRBV7-2 and TRBJ2-7; TRBD2 matches at 9 bases. The CDR3 contains 16 residues. Germline V gene sequence: CDR1 SGHTA, CDR2 FQGNSA. Trimming took 1 base from V and 7 from J; bases not matched to a gene: 11. CDR3 region: CASSLGIAGVRGEQYF. The DNA of the CDR3 is TGTGCCAGCAGCTTAGGAATAGCGGGGGTCCGGGGGGAGCAGTACTTC.

This clonotype has more than one count but fewer than ten. This sequence joins TRBV5-1 and TRBJ2-1; 10 bases line up with TRBD2. The CDR3 is made up of 16 amino acids. CDR1 is SGHRS and CDR2 is YFSETQ in the germline V gene. V was pared by 4 bases and J by 5 bases, with 9 bases of the junction left unmatched. CDR3 loop: CASSPTGTSVNNEQFF. The CDR3, as DNA: TGCGCCAGCAGCCCAACTGGGACTAGCGTAAACAATGAGCAGTTCTTC.

The chain joins TRBV12-3 or TRBV12-4 to TRBJ2-7; TRBD2 might be the D (6 bases). Trimming removed 3 bases from V and 5 bases from J, with 14 bases in between. The CDR3 consists of 14 residues. CDR3 nucleotides: TGTGCCAGCAGTTTCTCCGGGAGCGGTGACGAGCAGTACTTC. It is translated as CASSFSGSGDEQYF.

The chain employs TRBV20-1 and TRBJ1-5, with a weak D call TRBD1 (5 bases). The germline gives CDR1 DFQATT, CDR2 SNEGSKA (reference sequence). V lost 5 bases, J lost 3 bases, and 20 bases lay in between. CDR3 length equals 16 residues. CDR3: CSALAIGTQANQPQHF. The DNA of the CDR3 is TGCAGTGCTCTAGCCATAGGGACTCAAGCCAATCAGCCCCAGCATTTT.

V and J are TRBV7-9 and TRBJ2-2; D possibly matches TRBD1 or TRBD2 (5 bases each). Trimming took 5 bases from V and 1 from J, leaving 11 bases between them. Germline CDR1 reads SEHNR; CDR2 reads FQNEAQ (reference sequence). The CDR3 is made up of 15 amino acids. The CDR3 DNA reads TGTGCCAGCAGCCGGGGCAACTTGAACACCGGGGAGCTGTTTTTT. It codes for CASSRGNLNTGELFF.

The chain is built from TRBV30 and TRBJ2-5; 12 bases are a match to TRBD1. Germline CDR1 and CDR2: GTSNPN and SVGIG (reference sequence). With V trimmed by 4 bases and J by 4 bases, 4 bases remained unmatched. This CDR3 region has 14 residues. The CDR3 protein is CAWKRDRGRETQYF. As DNA, the CDR3 is TGTGCCTGGAAACGGGACAGGGGGCGAGAGACCCAGTACTTC. The full variable domain, its missing parts supplied by reference TRBV30 and TRBJ2-5, is SQTIHQWPATLVQPVGSPLSLECTVEGTSNPNLYWYRQAAGRGLQLLFYSVGIGQISSEVPQNLSASRPQDRQFILSSKKLLLSDSGFYLCAWKRDRGRETQYFGPGTRLLVL.

This clonotype was seen a single time. The chain recombines TRBV7-9 with TRBJ2-5; TRBD2 matches 12 bases. Germline assignment: CDR1 SEHNR and CDR2 FQNEAQ (reference sequence). This CDR3 comprises 17 residues. V dropped 5 bases and J dropped 2; count of bases not matched to a gene: 9. This chain's CDR3 is CASSAGLAGGWQETQYF. The CDR3, as DNA: TGTGCCAGCAGCGCGGGACTAGCGGGTGGCTGGCAAGAGACCCAGTACTTC. Filled out from reference TRBV7-9 and TRBJ2-5, the complete variable domain reads DTGVSQNPRHKITKRGQNVTFRCDPISEHNRLYWYRQTLGQGPEFLTYFQNEAQLEKSRLLSDRFSAERPKGSFSTLEIQRTEQGDSAMYLCASSAGLAGGWQETQYFGPGTRLLVL.

The CDR3, as DNA: TGTGCCAGCAGCTTAGGTGGGGGGAATACGGAGCAGTATTTT. It encodes CASSLGGGNTEQYF. The chain employs TRBV7-2 and TRBJ2-3, with D perhaps TRBD2 (6 bases). V lost 1 base and J 11 bases, leaving 16 bases between the germline ends. Germline V gene sequence: CDR1 SGHTA, CDR2 FQGNSA. This CDR3 is built from 14 residues.

The gene calls are TRBV21-1 and TRBJ2-7; the listed D gene, TRBD1, was not tested against the DNA. TRBV21-1 is labeled a pseudogene. CDR3 size: 14 residues. The chain's CDR3 is CASPHRTGFDEQYF. The CDR3 DNA reads TGTGCCAGCCCCCACCGGACAGGGTTTGACGAGCAGTACTTC.

The chain has TRBV14 and TRBJ2-3; 7 nucleotides line up with TRBD2. The trim removed 0 bases at V and 3 bases at J, leaving 18 bases unmatched. Germline V gene sequence: CDR1 SGHDN, CDR2 FVKESK. The CDR3 is made up of 20 amino acids. Here the CDR3 reads CASSQDRAARGSGKTDTQYF. The CDR3 coding sequence is TGTGCCAGCAGCCAAGATCGGGCGGCTCGCGGGAGCGGGAAAACAGATACGCAGTATTTT.

This clonotype qualifies as medium-sized. The V and J genes are TRBV24-1 and TRBJ1-2, with a tentative D call TRBD1 (5 bases). Germline CDR1 KGHDR, CDR2 SFDVKD. The V gene lost 4 bases and the J gene lost 4 bases, with 12 bases spanning the gap. The CDR3 totals 14 residues. This CDR3 reads CATSERQGAYGYTF. CDR3 in DNA: TGTGCCACCAGTGAGAGGCAGGGAGCCTATGGCTACACCTTC.

The chain has TRBV4-1 and TRBJ2-2, with D perhaps TRBD2 (6 bases). This CDR3 has 18 amino acids. V gave up 1 base and J gave up 0 bases, with 15 bases separating them. CDR1 is MGHRA, CDR2 YSYEKL, per germline. This CDR3 reads CASSQAGADKANTGELFF. CDR3 coding DNA: TGCGCCAGCAGCCAAGCGGGAGCAGACAAAGCGAACACCGGGGAGCTGTTTTTT.

This CDR3 reads CASRLLVNTQYF. The CDR3 coding sequence is TGTGCCAGCAGGTTACTAGTAAATACGCAGTATTTT. The rearrangement uses TRBV2 and TRBJ2-3; a possible D gene is TRBD2 (5 bases). Germline lookup yields CDR1 SNHLY and CDR2 FYNNEI. The CDR3 runs 12 residues. V lost 6 bases, J lost 7 bases, and 11 bases lay in between.

J is TRBJ2-3 and V is TRBV5-6; unclear D gene. The CDR3 is 11 amino acids. The germline CDR1 and CDR2 sequences are SGHDT and YYEEEE. V was pared by 3 bases and J by 6 bases, with 5 bases between. The CDR3 sequence: CASSSVDTQYF. The DNA of the CDR3 is TGTGCCAGCAGCTCAGTGGATACGCAGTATTTT. The full variable domain, its missing parts supplied by reference TRBV5-6 and TRBJ2-3, is DAGVTQSPTHLIKTRGQQVTLRCSPKSGHDTVSWYQQALGQGPQFIFQYYEEEERQRGNFPDRFSGHQFPNYSSELNVNALLLGDSALYLCASSSVDTQYFGPGTRLTVL.

The J gene is TRBJ1-6, the V gene TRBV9, with TRBD1 identical over 7 bases. V gave up 1 base and J gave up 5 bases; unmatched junction bases: 9. Germline V gene sequence: CDR1 SGDLS, CDR2 YYNGEE. The CDR3 sequence is 17 residues long. The CDR3 loop is CASSVSGRGHDNSPLHF. The CDR3 DNA is TGTGCCAGCAGCGTAAGTGGTAGGGGGCACGATAATTCACCCCTCCACTTT.

V and J are TRBV7-3 and TRBJ2-1, with D hard to call. V gave up 2 bases and J gave up 5 bases, with 4 bases separating them. The CDR3 has 12 amino acids. Germline CDR1 SGHTA, CDR2 FQGTGA. CDR3 in amino acids: CASSLRDNEQFF. The DNA for the CDR3 is TGTGCCAGCAGCTTACGAGACAATGAGCAGTTCTTC.

This clonotype was found a few times. V gene TRBV7-2 combines with J gene TRBJ2-5; D may match TRBD1 or TRBD2 (5 bases each). Germline assignment: CDR1 SGHTA and CDR2 FQGNSA. The CDR3 consists of 13 residues. The germline V and J ends were trimmed by 5 bases and 2 bases, with 9 bases remaining between them. CDR3 bases: TGTGCCAGCAGCCGGGACCATCAAGAGACCCAGTACTTC. It translates to CASSRDHQETQYF.

The chain uses TRBV27 and TRBJ2-1; TRBD2 is a possible D gene (5 bases). CDR1 is MNHEY and CDR2 is SMNVEV in the germline V gene (reference sequence). With 2 bases removed from V and 5 bases from J, the gap between germline ends came to 7 bases. CDR3 length equals 13 residues. DNA for the CDR3: TGTGCCAGCAGTTTAAACGGGAACAATGAGCAGTTCTTC. It translates to CASSLNGNNEQFF.

This chain links TRBV28 with TRBJ2-2; TRBD2 matches at 9 bases. The CDR3 has 16 amino acids. From germline, CDR1 is MDHEN and CDR2 SYDVKM. V trimming: 2 bases; J trimming: 4 bases; junction bases outside the gene matches: 5. The CDR3 protein is CASSLTASGITGELFF. CDR3 DNA: TGTGCCAGCAGTTTAACGGCTAGCGGGATCACCGGGGAGCTGTTTTTT.

This CDR3 reads CSAMESTDTQYF. CDR3 nucleotides: TGCAGCGCCATGGAATCGACAGATACGCAGTATTTT. V is TRBV29-1 and J is TRBJ2-3; D is uncertain. The germline CDR1 and CDR2 sequences are SQVTM and ANQGSEA. The CDR3 is made up of 12 amino acids. Trimming pared 7 bases from V and 3 bases from J, leaving 11 bases between.